This T cell receptor beta chain came from a study of Graves' ophthalmopathy and Graves' hyperthyroidism. The authors amplified TCR beta CDR3 regions from RNA transcripts. HTBI primers served in a first-round RT-PCR, which a second-round multiplex PCR followed. TCRdb re-called the multiplex PCR reads through MiXCR, storing one row per CDR3 protein. The table shows 600,000 to 950,000 distinct CDR3 sequences, with around 40% occurring only once. CDR1 and CDR2 (germline): SQVTM, ANQGSEA. The V and J ends lost 6 bases and 7 bases respectively, with 24 bases between them. The length of the CDR3 is 15 residues. This clonotype was seen many times.

This sequence joins TRBV29-1 and TRBJ2-5; D possibly uses TRBD1 or TRBD2 (6 bases each). This receptor was identified in an adult man with Graves' ophthalmopathy. Input material: peripheral blood. CDR3 DNA sequence: TGCAGCGTCGGGCCCGGACAAGACAGGAGGGGGACCCAGTACTTC. This sequence encodes CSVGPGQDRRGTQYF.